This T cell receptor beta chain was sequenced in a study of blood T cells in healthy people across ages. Combining a sample-barcoded 5' primer with a J-beta primer mix, a second PCR ran for roughly 6 to 11 cycles. Any given sample supplied a minimum of 3 million CDR3-containing paired-end reads. TCRdb independently ran MiXCR on the 5' RACE reads; one entry per CDR3 protein. The sample yields around 1,000,000 distinct CDR3 sequences, approximately 25% seen once. With 5 bases clipped from V and 5 bases from J, the junction kept 3 bases outside the gene matches. CDR3 size: 15 residues. CDR1 KGHSH and CDR2 LQKENI come from the germline V gene. This clonotype was recorded many times. Donor samples were obtained from healthy Caucasian individuals from Russia, aged about 6 to 90. These data were also filed under a second study, of T cells of mothers and their children. That study adds: Each child contributed several million TCR beta CDR3 reads, while each mother contributed over 8.5 million.

This TCR derives from a girl aged 2-10 years in good health. Sequenced: blood. V gene TRBV18 combines with J gene TRBJ2-1; 13 bases line up with TRBD2. The CDR3 DNA reads TGTGCCAGCTCAACCGGGACTAGCGGGAACAATGAGCAGTTCTTC. Its protein product is CASSTGTSGNNEQFF. The full variable domain, with the rest looked up from reference TRBV18 and TRBJ2-1, is NAGVMQNPRHLVRRRGQEARLRCSPMKGHSHVYWYRQLPEEGLKFMVYLQKENIIDESGMPKERFSAEFPKEGPSILRIQQVVRGDSAAYFCASSTGTSGNNEQFFGPGTRLTVL.